This TCR beta chain was observed in a study of Graves' ophthalmopathy and Graves' hyperthyroidism. Looking at the study overall: At initial diagnosis, peripheral blood was obtained, and this preceded any treatment.

General observations from the study: Clonotypes were expanded in thyroid at above 0.001 frequency, and most also appeared in blood.

Amplified material comprised TCR beta CDR3 regions derived from RNA transcripts. First-round RT-PCR with HTBI primers preceded a second-round multiplex PCR. MiXCR, applied by TCRdb to the multiplex PCR reads, yields one record per CDR3 protein. The sample comprises roughly 410,000 distinct CDR3 sequences, 15% of which are singletons, and roughly 7% rests with the top ten. This clonotype was counted at least ten times. Its antigen is not known. J gave up 5 bases and V 3 bases, and 16 bases lay outside the gene matches. The germline V gene has CDR1 LNHNV and CDR2 YYDKDF (reference sequence). This CDR3 spans 20 amino acids. Certain patients, namely those with other autoimmune diseases, uncontrolled infections, pregnancy or lactation, were excluded.

This TCR came from a woman between 18 and 29 years old with stable Graves' hyperthyroidism. The chain uses TRBV15 and TRBJ2-7, with 16 bases fitting TRBD2. The specimen was peripheral blood. CDR3 sequence (DNA): TGTGCCACCAGCAGGTTCCCCGGGACTAGCGGGGGGGCCAAGTATAACGAGCAGTACTTC. This sequence encodes CATSRFPGTSGGAKYNEQYF.